One T cell receptor beta chain is described in this entry. Germline lookup yields CDR1 SGDLS and CDR2 YYNGEE. The V end was cut by 0 bases, the J end by 3 bases, with 10 bases between. The CDR3 contains 16 residues. PCR was performed using 60 Vbeta and 13 Jbeta primers. The repertoire was sequenced with immunoSEQ multiplex PCR; TCRdb's copy has only in-frame clones and lacks some. The profile shows some 150,000 clones, over 60% of them singletons. The data stem from a study of cytomegalovirus exposure and HLA in healthy donors. The clonotype was recovered from a woman in her twenties or thirties in good health and CMV-seronegative. Source material: PBMCs. The genes are TRBV9 and TRBJ2-6; D gene ambiguous. CDR3 bases: TGTGCCAGCAGCGTAGCTGTTGTAAATGGGGCCAACGTCCTGACTTTC. Translated: CASSVAVVNGANVLTF.